This passage covers 25 T cell receptor beta chains from one sample sequenced in a study of cytomegalovirus exposure and HLA in healthy donors. The primer mix had 60 Vbeta and 13 Jbeta primers. Sequencing was performed with immunoSEQ multiplex PCR; in TCRdb, only in-frame clones are kept and a portion is missing. The sample has 100,000 to 150,000 clones, 15% seen once. Sequencing was performed on PBMCs. The receptors derive from a young woman in good health and CMV-seronegative.

This chain joins TRBV7-3 and TRBJ2-7; 7 nucleotides align to TRBD1. Germline-derived CDR1 and CDR2 are SGHTA and FQGTGA. CDR3 length equals 15 residues. With V trimmed by 2 bases and J by 0 bases, 4 bases remained unmatched. The CDR3 loop reads CASSLEGAASYEQYF. For the CDR3, the DNA is TGTGCCAGCAGCTTAGAGGGGGCGGCCTCCTACGAGCAGTACTTC. Drawing the rest from reference TRBV7-3 and TRBJ2-7, the complete variable domain is GAGVSQTPSNKVTEKGKYVELRCDPISGHTALYWYRQSLGQGPEFLIYFQGTGAADDSGLPNDRFFAVRPEGSVSTLKIQRTERGDSAVYLCASSLEGAASYEQYFGPGTRLTVT.

V is TRBV4-3 and J is TRBJ1-1; 8 nucleotides line up with TRBD1. The CDR3 totals 16 residues. CDR1 is LGHNA, CDR2 YSLEER, per germline. V gave up 4 bases and J gave up 0 bases; unmatched junction bases: 7. The CDR3 bases are TGCGCCAGCAGCCCGGGGACAGGAAGTATGAACACTGAAGCTTTCTTT. This translates into CASSPGTGSMNTEAFF.

The chain couples TRBV4-2 to TRBJ1-1; 8 positions match TRBD1. The V segment lost 3 bases and the J segment 2 bases; nucleotides outside the gene matches: 8. CDR1 LGHNA and CDR2 YNFKEQ come from the germline V gene. CDR3 size: 16 residues. CDR3 amino acids: CASSQLPGQENTEAFF. In nucleotides, the CDR3 is TGTGCCAGCAGCCAGCTACCGGGACAGGAAAACACTGAAGCTTTCTTT.

This clone appeared a few times. In the same sample, other DNA sequences code for this CDR3. The V gene is TRBV7-9, the J gene TRBJ1-5; D possibly corresponds to TRBD1 (5 bases). Trimming pared 2 bases from V and 0 bases from J, leaving 11 bases between. CDR3 size: 16 residues. Germline lookup yields CDR1 SEHNR and CDR2 FQNEAQ (reference sequence). CDR3 loop: CASSLRQKNSNQPQHF. The CDR3 DNA reads as TGTGCCAGCAGCTTACGACAGAAGAATAGCAATCAGCCCCAGCATTTT.

The chain links TRBV7-2 to TRBJ1-1, with D possibly being TRBD1 (5 bases). Germline CDR1 SGHTA, CDR2 FQGNSA. Trimming removed 5 bases from V and 4 bases from J, with 14 bases in between. The CDR3 is made up of 14 amino acids. CDR3 nucleotides: TGTGCCAGCAGCGTCGACAGCCTGGGCACTGAAGCTTTCTTT. Its translation: CASSVDSLGTEAFF.

The sample holds a few counts of this clone. This chain joins TRBV29-1 and TRBJ2-3; the match to TRBD1 covers 7 bases. Germline V gene data show CDR1 as SQVTM and CDR2 as ANQGSEA. CDR3 length: 14 amino acids. The J segment lost 3 bases and the V segment lost 3 bases, leaving 6 bases of the junction unmatched. The CDR3 DNA reads as TGCAGCGTTGAGGGACAGAGGGAAACAGATACGCAGTATTTT. Amino acid sequence: CSVEGQRETDTQYF.

This clone was counted a few times. V and J are TRBV9 and TRBJ1-1; D gene uncertain. V lost 0 bases and J 5 bases, leaving 14 bases between the germline ends. The CDR3 consists of 15 residues. Germline CDR1 reads SGDLS; CDR2 reads YYNGEE. The CDR3 DNA reads TGTGCCAGCAGCGTAGGGTTACCTGGGAGAACTGAAGCTTTCTTT. This gives the protein CASSVGLPGRTEAFF.

The chain employs TRBV9 and TRBJ2-1, with D perhaps matching TRBD2 (6 bases). Trimming removed 3 bases at V and 2 bases at J, with 12 bases between. This CDR3 contains 15 residues. Germline values: CDR1 SGDLS, CDR2 YYNGEE. The CDR3 DNA is TGTGCCAGCAGCGGCCGGGACTTTACCTACAATGAGCAGTTCTTC. Amino acid sequence: CASSGRDFTYNEQFF.

This clone came up a few times. The chain uses TRBV5-4 and TRBJ1-2; a weak D match, TRBD1 (6 bases). The V end lost 1 base, the J end lost 8 bases, and 15 bases lay between the germline ends. CDR1 and CDR2 (germline): SGHNT, YYREEE (reference sequence). The CDR3 contains 14 residues. The CDR3 nucleotides are TGTGCCAGCAGCTTGAGTGTGGGGGCGAAGGGCTACACCTTC. This gives the protein CASSLSVGAKGYTF.

This clone was recorded many times. The V call is TRBV27, the J call TRBJ2-5, with D possibly being TRBD1 (6 bases). Trimming pared 6 bases from V and 2 bases from J, leaving 16 bases between. The CDR3 totals 15 residues. Germline CDR1 is MNHEY and CDR2 is SMNVEV (reference sequence). CDR3 nucleotide sequence: TGTGCCAGCAGACCCCAGGGGCATTGGCAAGAGACCCAGTACTTC. Translated, it gives CASRPQGHWQETQYF.

This sequence joins TRBV11-1 and TRBJ2-7; 9 nucleotides line up with TRBD1. The CDR3 runs to 14 residues. Per germline, CDR1 SGHAT and CDR2 FQDESV (reference sequence). J gave up 6 bases and V 3 bases, and 6 bases lay outside the gene matches. The CDR3 region has the DNA TGTGCCAGCAGCTTCGGGACAGGGATTTCCGAGCAGTACTTC. Translation: CASSFGTGISEQYF.

There are a few counts of this clone. The gene calls are TRBV14 and TRBJ1-1; TRBD1 agrees at 9 bases. The J segment lost 5 bases and the V segment lost 6 bases, leaving 4 bases of the junction unmatched. The CDR3 covers 13 residues. Germline-derived CDR1 and CDR2 are SGHDN and FVKESK. CDR3 sequence reads: CASRGQGETEAFF. The CDR3 DNA follows: TGTGCCAGCAGGGGACAGGGAGAAACTGAAGCTTTCTTT.

This clone was found a few times. This chain uses TRBV28 with TRBJ1-1; 7 bases are a match to TRBD1. Looked up from germline, CDR1 is MDHEN and CDR2 is SYDVKM. CDR3 length: 15 residues. J gave up 1 base and V 6 bases, and 8 bases lay outside the gene matches. The chain's CDR3 is CASRWTGLRNTEAFF. CDR3 in DNA: TGTGCCAGCAGGTGGACAGGCTTGAGGAACACTGAAGCTTTCTTT.

The J gene is TRBJ2-7, the V gene TRBV4-2; 7 bases match TRBD1. Unmatched junction bases numbered 7, after V lost 0 bases and J lost 5 bases. CDR3 length: 15 amino acids. Per germline, CDR1 LGHNA and CDR2 YNFKEQ. Here the CDR3 reads CASSQDLQGSDEQYF. In nucleotides, the CDR3 is TGTGCCAGCAGCCAAGATCTACAGGGGTCCGACGAGCAGTACTTC.

Points on this clone: Other nucleotide sequences in the sample specify the same CDR3. The chain uses TRBV27 and TRBJ1-5; D not resolved. Trimming stripped 3 bases from V and 2 bases from J, with 8 bases between. Germline V CDR1 and CDR2: MNHEY, SMNVEV (reference sequence). The CDR3 spans 14 residues. The CDR3 region has the DNA TGTGCCAGCAGTTTCGGGCGGGGCAATCAGCCCCAGCATTTT. Translation gives CASSFGRGNQPQHF.

V usage is TRBV2 and J usage is TRBJ2-5, with D perhaps matching TRBD2 (5 bases). V was cut by 1 base and J by 5 bases, with 14 bases left in between. The germline CDR1 and CDR2 sequences are SNHLY and FYNNEI. This CDR3 has 15 residues. The CDR3 DNA reads TGTGCCAGCAGTGAAGTCCACGGGGTGGGGGAGACCCAGTACTTC. Translating gives CASSEVHGVGETQYF.

The CDR3: CASSDPTPGGASDSGGVYEQYF. The CDR3 region has the DNA TGTGCCAGCAGTGACCCCACCCCGGGGGGCGCGTCGGATAGCGGGGGCGTCTACGAGCAGTACTTC. The chain combines TRBV6-4 with TRBJ2-7; TRBD2 aligns across 9 bases. The CDR3 spans 22 residues. Germline CDR1 MRHNA, CDR2 SNTAGT. The junction had 26 bases not matched to a gene; V was cut back by 2 bases and J by 3 bases.

This clone turned up a few times. The chain links TRBV12-5 to TRBJ1-4; 7 bases fit TRBD1. Germline V gives CDR1 LGHNT, CDR2 FRNRAP. V shed 1 base, J shed 6 bases, and the junction held 8 bases outside the gene matches. The CDR3 contains 16 residues. The CDR3 reads CASGLALTGADEKLFF. CDR3 DNA: TGTGCTAGTGGTTTGGCACTAACAGGGGCCGATGAAAAACTGTTTTTT.

Comments on this clone: At one boundary the junction diverges from the germline segment, which might be a read error. The same CDR3 arises from other DNA sequences in this sample as well. This chain links TRBV13 with TRBJ1-6; 10 positions agree with TRBD1. The CDR3 sequence is 15 residues long. Germline V gives CDR1 PRHDT, CDR2 FYEKMQ (reference sequence). CDR3 in amino acids: CASSLAGTGADALHF. CDR3 in DNA: TGTGCCAGCAGCTTAGCCGGGACAGGGGCTGACGCCCTACACTTT.

The chain combines TRBV6-1 with TRBJ2-4; D unclear. Deletions cut 4 bases from V and 0 bases from J, with 4 bases between. The CDR3 has 13 amino acids. Germline V gene data show CDR1 as MNHNS and CDR2 as SASEGT. This CDR3 is CASSAIAKNIQYF. Written as DNA, the CDR3 is TGTGCCAGCAGTGCCATAGCCAAAAACATTCAGTACTTC.

This clone came up a few times. The chain links TRBV28 to TRBJ1-2, with TRBD1 matching over 7 bases. CDR1 and CDR2 (germline): MDHEN, SYDVKM. The CDR3 has 14 amino acids. V trimming: 3 bases; J trimming: 4 bases; junction bases outside the gene matches: 5. CDR3 sequence (DNA): TGTGCCAGCAGTTTCGCGCAGGGGGGCTATGGCTACACCTTC. Residues: CASSFAQGGYGYTF.

The chain combines TRBV29-1 with TRBJ2-3; TRBD2 matches 9 bases. V trimming: 4 bases; J trimming: 2 bases; junction bases outside the gene matches: 4. Germline CDR1 and CDR2: SQVTM and ANQGSEA. The CDR3 has 14 amino acids. The CDR3 loop reads CSVAPSGNTDTQYF. CDR3 coding DNA: TGCAGCGTTGCTCCTAGCGGGAACACAGATACGCAGTATTTT.

This clone has more than one count but fewer than ten. The rearrangement uses TRBV27 and TRBJ2-5; the D gene is possibly TRBD1 (6 bases). This CDR3 contains 14 residues. The V end was cut by 6 bases, the J end by 9 bases, with 20 bases between. Germline V lookup: CDR1 MNHEY, CDR2 SMNVEV (reference sequence). CDR3 region: CASRPPGLQGAQYF. DNA for the CDR3: TGTGCCAGCAGACCCCCGGGGTTACAGGGCGCCCAGTACTTC.

This clone showed up just a few times. This chain joins TRBV9 and TRBJ2-3, with D maybe TRBD2 (6 bases). The V gene lost 3 bases and the J gene lost 1 base, with 12 bases spanning the gap. The CDR3 extends over 15 amino acids. CDR1 SGDLS and CDR2 YYNGEE come from the germline V gene. This chain's CDR3 is CASSAIGRGTDTQYF. Written as DNA, the CDR3 is TGTGCCAGCAGCGCCATCGGGAGAGGCACAGATACGCAGTATTTT.

The gene calls are TRBV5-1 and TRBJ1-1, with 12 bases fitting TRBD1. The CDR3 contains 16 residues. J lost 3 bases, V lost 4 bases, and 7 bases had no gene match. Germline CDR1 SGHRS, CDR2 YFSETQ. CDR3 sequence (DNA): TGCGCCAGCAGCCTGGGACAGGGGGCGGAGTACACTGAAGCTTTCTTT. Protein sequence: CASSLGQGAEYTEAFF.